A single sample gave rise to the 14 T cell receptor beta chains below, sequenced in a study of PD-1 blockade in classical Hodgkin lymphoma. All the patients suffered relapse after autologous stem cell transplantation, and brentuximab vedotin exposure differed. Clones were sequenced by immunoSEQ multiplex PCR, and TCRdb holds only the in-frame ones, with some missing. The sample has about 94,000 clones; about 91% are singletons. The specimen comprised peripheral blood mononuclear cells (PBMCs), sampled before the second cycle of nivolumab. All receptors come from a human donor with classical Hodgkin lymphoma.

The chain joins TRBV30 to TRBJ1-4; D unresolved. Trimming stripped 4 bases from V and 8 bases from J, with 8 bases between. Per the germline V gene, CDR1 is GTSNPN and CDR2 is SVGIG (reference sequence). The CDR3 extends over 11 amino acids. Written as DNA, the CDR3 is TGTGCCTGGAACCGCGGGGAAAAACTGTTTTTT. It specifies CAWNRGEKLFF.

The chain uses TRBV6-1 and TRBJ1-1; D call uncertain. V lost 7 bases and J 1 base, leaving 16 bases between the germline ends. The CDR3 spans 15 residues. The V gene's germline CDR1 is MNHNS and CDR2 SASEGT. For the CDR3, the DNA is TGTGCCAGCACCCCTTTGGGAGGTCGGAACACTGAAGCTTTCTTT. It codes for CASTPLGGRNTEAFF.

The chain couples TRBV2 to TRBJ1-5; D remains ambiguous. This CDR3 spans 15 amino acids. V lost 1 base and J 0 bases, leaving 7 bases between the germline ends. Looked up from germline, CDR1 is SNHLY and CDR2 is FYNNEI. CDR3 amino acids: CASSEGTDSNQPQHF. Written as DNA, the CDR3 is TGTGCCAGCAGTGAAGGGACGGATAGCAATCAGCCCCAGCATTTT. Full variable domain (outside the CDR3, taken from reference TRBV2 and TRBJ1-5): EPEVTQTPSHQVTQMGQEVILRCVPISNHLYFYWYRQILGQKVEFLVSFYNNEISEKSEIFDDQFSVERPDGSNFTLKIRSTKLEDSAMYFCASSEGTDSNQPQHFGDGTRLSIL.

V and J are TRBV19 and TRBJ2-5, with TRBD1 matching over 7 bases. Germline CDR1 reads LNHDA; CDR2 reads SQIVND (reference sequence). The V segment lost 6 bases and the J segment 2 bases; nucleotides outside the gene matches: 9. The CDR3 extends over 15 amino acids. The CDR3 sequence is CASSLFPGQQETQYF. CDR3 coding DNA: TGTGCCAGTAGCCTCTTCCCGGGACAGCAAGAGACCCAGTACTTC.

The chain carries TRBV5-4 and TRBJ2-7; D tentatively fits TRBD1 or TRBD2 (6 bases each). This CDR3 spans 16 amino acids. The ends were cut back, 0 bases at V and 3 bases at J, with 16 bases in the middle. Germline CDR1 is SGHNT and CDR2 is YYREEE (reference sequence). CDR3 amino acids: CASSLEGRTAFYEQYF. The CDR3 DNA reads TGTGCCAGCAGCTTGGAAGGGAGGACAGCGTTCTACGAGCAGTACTTC.

The chain couples TRBV27 to TRBJ2-7; the D is unclear. V was trimmed by 4 bases and J by 0 bases, leaving 7 bases between them. CDR1 and CDR2 from the germline V gene are MNHEY and SMNVEV (reference sequence). The length of the CDR3 is 13 residues. The CDR3 sequence is CASSWGNSYEQYF. CDR3 in DNA: TGTGCCAGCAGTTGGGGAAACTCCTACGAGCAGTACTTC.

The chain combines TRBV28 with TRBJ1-4; D unclear. The CDR3 extends over 14 amino acids. Germline assignment: CDR1 MDHEN and CDR2 SYDVKM. V was trimmed by 2 bases and J by 8 bases, leaving 12 bases between them. The CDR3 bases are TGTGCCAGCAGTTTAAAAGGGATTAGCGAAAAACTGTTTTTT. Protein sequence: CASSLKGISEKLFF.

The chain recombines TRBV11-2 with TRBJ2-7, with 10 bases that match TRBD1. The CDR3 has 16 amino acids. Germline CDR1 is SGHAT and CDR2 is FQNNGV. With V trimmed by 5 bases and J by 5 bases, 12 bases remained unmatched. CDR3 protein: CASSRRTGGYVDEQYF. The CDR3 DNA reads TGTGCCAGCAGCCGCAGGACAGGGGGATATGTGGACGAGCAGTACTTC. The full variable domain, completed using reference TRBV11-2 and TRBJ2-7, is EAGVAQSPRYKIIEKRQSVAFWCNPISGHATLYWYQQILGQGPKLLIQFQNNGVVDDSQLPKDRFSAERLKGVDSTLKIQPAKLEDSAVYLCASSRRTGGYVDEQYFGPGTRLTVT.

The gene calls are TRBV28 and TRBJ2-4, with 7 nucleotides matching TRBD1. CDR1 is MDHEN, CDR2 SYDVKM, per germline. The V and J ends lost 5 bases and 1 base, in that order; junction bases with no gene match: 5. This CDR3 is built from 15 residues. CDR3 protein: CASSLPTGAKNIQYF. The CDR3 region has the DNA TGTGCCAGCAGTCTGCCGACAGGGGCCAAAAACATTCAGTACTTC.

The chain links TRBV19 to TRBJ2-7; 9 bases align to TRBD2. Trimming at V came to 3 bases and at J to 4 bases, leaving 4 bases not matched to a gene. The length of the CDR3 is 14 residues. Germline V gives CDR1 LNHDA, CDR2 SQIVND (reference sequence). The CDR3 sequence: CASSMGSGSYEQYF. The DNA of the CDR3 is TGTGCCAGTAGTATGGGTAGCGGGAGTTACGAGCAGTACTTC.

This clone has just one count. The J gene is TRBJ1-1, the V gene TRBV27; no clear D gene. V was cut by 7 bases and J by 4 bases, with 16 bases left in between. CDR3 length: 14 amino acids. Germline V gene lookup returns CDR1 MNHEY and CDR2 SMNVEV (reference sequence). CDR3: CASNTGLSGTEAFF. CDR3 bases: TGTGCCAGCAATACTGGATTAAGTGGCACTGAAGCTTTCTTT.

CDR3 region: CASRTGFEQFF. As DNA, the CDR3 is TGTGCCAGCAGAACAGGTTTTGAGCAGTTCTTC. The chain joins TRBV6-6 to TRBJ2-1; D may be TRBD1 (5 bases). With 6 bases removed from V and 9 bases from J, the gap between germline ends came to 9 bases. From germline, CDR1 is MNHNY and CDR2 SVGAGI (reference sequence). The CDR3 is made up of 11 amino acids.

The CDR3 nucleotides read TGTGCCAGCAGCCCCCTAGCGACTGGGCAGAAAGAGACCCAGTACTTC. Encoded protein: CASSPLATGQKETQYF. The V gene is TRBV28, the J gene TRBJ2-5, with D possibly being TRBD2 (6 bases). The germline V gene has CDR1 MDHEN and CDR2 SYDVKM. Deletions cut 6 bases from V and 3 bases from J, with 20 bases between. The CDR3 covers 16 residues.

V is TRBV19 and J is TRBJ1-3; a weak D match, TRBD1 (5 bases). Trimming cost V 10 bases and J 0 bases, with 10 bases left between them. CDR1 LNHDA and CDR2 SQIVND come from the germline V gene (reference sequence). This CDR3 region has 13 residues. The CDR3 loop reads CATSGTSGNTIYF. The CDR3 DNA is TGTGCCACCTCCGGGACCTCTGGAAACACCATATATTTT.